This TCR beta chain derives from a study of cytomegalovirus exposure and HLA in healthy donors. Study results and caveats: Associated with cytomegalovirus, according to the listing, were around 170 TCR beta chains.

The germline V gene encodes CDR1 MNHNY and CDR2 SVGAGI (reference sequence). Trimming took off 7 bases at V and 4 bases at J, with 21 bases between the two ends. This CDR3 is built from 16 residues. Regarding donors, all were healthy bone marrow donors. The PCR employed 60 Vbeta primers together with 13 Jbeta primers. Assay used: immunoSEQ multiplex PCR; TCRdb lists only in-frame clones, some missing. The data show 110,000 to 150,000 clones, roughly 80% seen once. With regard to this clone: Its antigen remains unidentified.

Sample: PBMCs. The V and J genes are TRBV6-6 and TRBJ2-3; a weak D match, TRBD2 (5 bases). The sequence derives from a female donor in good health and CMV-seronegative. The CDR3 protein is CASIHVPGPAADTQYF. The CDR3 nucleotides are TGTGCCAGCATCCACGTGCCCGGGCCAGCGGCAGATACGCAGTATTTT.